This TCR beta chain was recorded in a study of T cells after posttransplantation cyclophosphamide (dated by TCRdb to 2016 to 2018). At the level of the whole study: The study tracked T cell repertoire reconstitution by TRB sequencing after myeloablative bone marrow transplantation using posttransplantation cyclophosphamide as GVHD prophylaxis. Samples from 30 to 40 PTCy-treated patients and 15 to 20 related bone marrow donors of those patients were subjected to antigen receptor sequencing. Blood from all 35 or so PTCy patients who had 1-year posttransplant specimens underwent TRB sequencing. TRB sequencing was also done on up to about 3 additional blood samples from 2 to 5.2 years after transplant in 3 patients, and on pretransplant blood from several patients. Because TRA and TRB clonality were tightly correlated in fewer than 10 samples, subsequent TCR analyses were focused on TRB only. Public TRB sequences were queried against a database of over 3,500 sequences associated with responses to pathogens, tumor antigens, self-antigens and alloantigens. Summary of the overall study and its limitations: Across the approximately 48 patients, TRB clonality was highly associated with recipient CMV seropositivity and CMV reactivation, and diversity with PTCy was similar to that in the CNI/methotrexate controls. Donor-recipient similarity was low at 1-2 months but rose over the first year, and later blood repertoires were often dominated by donor CD8+ memory clones. The TRB repertoires of T cells infiltrating skin or GI tract showed only limited overlap with the TRB repertoires of T cells in blood.

PTCy-treated patients were drawn from a prospective multi-institutional clinical trial. Peripheral blood and bone marrow mononuclear cells were isolated by Ficoll-Hypaque density centrifugation and cryopreserved. CDR1 and CDR2 were assigned from the germline V gene as MNHNS and SASEGT. The CDR3 starts with the cysteine, ends with the phenylalanine, and has 12 residues. Solely the CDR3 DNA is kept, with 36 bases framed from the first base. Genomic DNA was the input for TRB sequencing, which was run either with the immunoSEQ assay at survey resolution or with the hsTCRB kit. In the original analysis: The immunoSEQ software was used for initial read processing, and the LymphoSeq R package was used for repertoire analyses. For each TRB dataset, clonality was calculated as 1 minus normalized Shannon entropy, and the Gini coefficient was computed as well. To infer phenotypes in unsorted samples, TRB sequences from sorted subsets of the recipient or donor were mapped onto the unsorted samples of the same recipient. This immuneACCESS table, as held by TCRdb, lists in-frame sequences with V and J called but not all clones. Of the missing ones, under half trace to an unresolved V gene in checked studies; the others have no known cause. V and J calls and clone size are those listed in that table; D and trimming were worked out from the DNA. The sample table contains tens of thousands of clones; only one count was recorded for 86% of them. The ten largest clones capture around 6.5% of the sample.

As concerns this clone: Its binding antigen is unknown. No much larger clone is present one base from it, and per-base qualities are unavailable.

Sequencing used PBMCs. The chain links TRBV6-1 with TRBJ2-5, with an unclear D gene assignment. The J call could be wrong; TRBJ2-7 is a better fit for the DNA end. This clonotype was sampled from a woman aged 55-69 years with a blood cancer, CMV-positive, and with a related stem cell donor. The CDR3 here reads CASSALSYEQYF. In nucleotide form, the sequence is TGTGCCAGCAGTGCGCTATCCTACGAGCAGTACTTC.